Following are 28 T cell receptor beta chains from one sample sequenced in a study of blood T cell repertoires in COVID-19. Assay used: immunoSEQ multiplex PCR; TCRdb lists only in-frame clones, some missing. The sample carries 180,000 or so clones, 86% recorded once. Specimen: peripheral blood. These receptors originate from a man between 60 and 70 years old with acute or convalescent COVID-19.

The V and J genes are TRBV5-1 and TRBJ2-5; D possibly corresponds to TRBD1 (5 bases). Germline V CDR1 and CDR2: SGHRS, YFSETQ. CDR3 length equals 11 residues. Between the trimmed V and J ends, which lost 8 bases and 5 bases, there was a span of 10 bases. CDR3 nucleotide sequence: TGCGCCAGTCAGGGTTTGGAGACCCAGTACTTC. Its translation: CASQGLETQYF.

DNA of the CDR3: TGTGCCAGCAGCTTCCCGGGGATGGCTAGCACAGATACGCAGTATTTT. It translates to CASSFPGMASTDTQYF. The rearrangement uses TRBV5-4 and TRBJ2-3; weak D call: TRBD2 (5 bases). Deletions cut 2 bases from V and 0 bases from J, with 13 bases between. CDR3 length: 16 residues. Germline V gives CDR1 SGHNT, CDR2 YYREEE (reference sequence).

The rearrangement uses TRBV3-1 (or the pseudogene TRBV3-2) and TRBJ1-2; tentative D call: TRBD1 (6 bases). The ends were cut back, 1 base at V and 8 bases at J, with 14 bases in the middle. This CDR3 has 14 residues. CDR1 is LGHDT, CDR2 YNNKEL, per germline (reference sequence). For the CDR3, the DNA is TGTGCCAGCAGCCAAGGTCGGGGGGCGGGAGGCTACACCTTC. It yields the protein CASSQGRGAGGYTF.

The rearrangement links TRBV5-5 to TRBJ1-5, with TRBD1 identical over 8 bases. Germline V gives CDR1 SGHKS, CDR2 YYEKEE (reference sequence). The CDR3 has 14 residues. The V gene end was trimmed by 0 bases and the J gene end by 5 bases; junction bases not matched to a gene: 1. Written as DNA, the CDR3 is TGTGCCAGCAGCTTGGGACAGGGGTATCAGCCCCAGCATTTT. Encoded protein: CASSLGQGYQPQHF.

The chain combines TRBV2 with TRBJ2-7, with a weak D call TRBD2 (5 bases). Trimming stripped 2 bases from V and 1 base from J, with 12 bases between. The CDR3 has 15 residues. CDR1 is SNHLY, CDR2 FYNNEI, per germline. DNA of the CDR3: TGTGCCAGCAGTGAACCCCGAGGGCTTTCCTACGAGCAGTACTTC. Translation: CASSEPRGLSYEQYF.

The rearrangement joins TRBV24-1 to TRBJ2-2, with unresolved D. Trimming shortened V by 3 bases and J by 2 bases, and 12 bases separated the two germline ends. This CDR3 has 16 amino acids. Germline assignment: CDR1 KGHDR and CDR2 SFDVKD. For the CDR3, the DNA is TGTGCCACCAGTGATGCATCACGAGCAAACACCGGGGAGCTGTTTTTT. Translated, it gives CATSDASRANTGELFF.

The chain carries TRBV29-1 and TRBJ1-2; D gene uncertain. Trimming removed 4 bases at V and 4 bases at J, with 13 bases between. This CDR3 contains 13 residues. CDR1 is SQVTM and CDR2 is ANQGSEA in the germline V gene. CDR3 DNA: TGCAGCGTTGTGGCTGGCGGCGGCTATGGCTACACCTTC. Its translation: CSVVAGGGYGYTF.

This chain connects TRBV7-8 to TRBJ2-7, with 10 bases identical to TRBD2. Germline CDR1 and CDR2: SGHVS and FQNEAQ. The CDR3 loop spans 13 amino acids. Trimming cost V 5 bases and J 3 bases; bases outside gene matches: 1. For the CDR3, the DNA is TGTGCCAGCAGCGGACTAGCGGTCTACGAGCAGTACTTC. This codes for CASSGLAVYEQYF.

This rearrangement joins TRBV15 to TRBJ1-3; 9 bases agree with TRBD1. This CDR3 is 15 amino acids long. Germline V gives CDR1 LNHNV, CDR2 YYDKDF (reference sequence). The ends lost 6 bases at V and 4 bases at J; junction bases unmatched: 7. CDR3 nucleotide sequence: TGTGCCACCAGAAGGGACAGGGTTGAAGGAAACACCATATATTTT. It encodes CATRRDRVEGNTIYF.

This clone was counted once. The CDR3 region is CASSLRTYNEQFF. CDR3 coding DNA: TGTGCCAGCAGCTTGCGGACCTACAATGAGCAGTTCTTC. J is TRBJ2-1 and V is TRBV11-2, with no clear D. The germline V gene encodes CDR1 SGHAT and CDR2 FQNNGV. The CDR3 sequence is 13 residues long. V was shortened by 3 bases and J by 2 bases, with 5 bases between the two germline ends.

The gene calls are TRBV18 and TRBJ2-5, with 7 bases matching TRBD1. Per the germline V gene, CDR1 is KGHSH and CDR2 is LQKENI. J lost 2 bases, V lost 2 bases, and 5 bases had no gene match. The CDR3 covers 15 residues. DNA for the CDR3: TGTGCCAGCTCACCATTCGGACAGGAACAAGAGACCCAGTACTTC. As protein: CASSPFGQEQETQYF.

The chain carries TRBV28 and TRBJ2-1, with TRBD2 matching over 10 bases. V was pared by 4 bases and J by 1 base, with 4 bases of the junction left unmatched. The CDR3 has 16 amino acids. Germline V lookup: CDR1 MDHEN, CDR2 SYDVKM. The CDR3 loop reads CASSWALAGSYNEQFF. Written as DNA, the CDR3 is TGTGCCAGCAGTTGGGCACTAGCGGGATCCTACAATGAGCAGTTCTTC.

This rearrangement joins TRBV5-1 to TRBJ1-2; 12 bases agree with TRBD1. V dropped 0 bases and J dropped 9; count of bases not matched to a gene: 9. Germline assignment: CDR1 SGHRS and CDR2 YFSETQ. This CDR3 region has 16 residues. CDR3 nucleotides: TGCGCCAGCAGCTTGGTTTACCCGGGACAGGGGGCCAGCTACACCTTC. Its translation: CASSLVYPGQGASYTF.

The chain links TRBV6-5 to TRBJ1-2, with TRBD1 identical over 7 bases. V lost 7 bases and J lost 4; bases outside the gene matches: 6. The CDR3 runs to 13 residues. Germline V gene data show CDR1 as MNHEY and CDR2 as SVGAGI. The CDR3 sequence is CASTDRRSYGYTF. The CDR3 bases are TGTGCCAGCACGGACAGGAGATCCTATGGCTACACCTTC.

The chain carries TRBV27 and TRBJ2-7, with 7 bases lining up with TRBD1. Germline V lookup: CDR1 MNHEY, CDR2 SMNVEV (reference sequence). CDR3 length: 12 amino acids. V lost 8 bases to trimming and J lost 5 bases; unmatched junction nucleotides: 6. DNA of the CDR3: TGTGCCAGCCCGACAGGGATAAACGAGCAGTACTTC. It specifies CASPTGINEQYF.

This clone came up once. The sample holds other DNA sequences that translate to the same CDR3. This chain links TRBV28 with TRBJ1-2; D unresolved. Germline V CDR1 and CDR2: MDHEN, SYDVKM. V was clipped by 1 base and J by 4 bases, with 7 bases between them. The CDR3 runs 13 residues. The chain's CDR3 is CASSLSSVYGYTF. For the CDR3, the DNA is TGTGCCAGCAGTTTATCTTCGGTCTATGGCTACACCTTC.

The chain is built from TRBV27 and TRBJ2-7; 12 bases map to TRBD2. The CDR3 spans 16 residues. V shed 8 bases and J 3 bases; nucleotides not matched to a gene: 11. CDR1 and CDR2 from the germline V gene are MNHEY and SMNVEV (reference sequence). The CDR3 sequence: CASRPTSGSSFYEQYF. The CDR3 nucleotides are TGTGCCAGCCGCCCGACTAGCGGGAGTAGTTTCTACGAGCAGTACTTC.

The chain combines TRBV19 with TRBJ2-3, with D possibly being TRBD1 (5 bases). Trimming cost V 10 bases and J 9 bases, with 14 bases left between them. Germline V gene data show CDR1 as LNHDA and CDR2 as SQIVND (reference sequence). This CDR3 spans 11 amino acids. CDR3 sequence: CAIGTGLTQYF. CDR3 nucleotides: TGTGCCATCGGAACAGGTTTAACGCAGTATTTT.

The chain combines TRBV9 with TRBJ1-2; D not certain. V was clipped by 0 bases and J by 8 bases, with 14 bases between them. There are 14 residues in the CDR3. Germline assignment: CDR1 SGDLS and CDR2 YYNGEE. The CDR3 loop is CASSVGPGSDGYTF. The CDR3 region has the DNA TGTGCCAGCAGCGTAGGTCCCGGGTCTGACGGCTACACCTTC.

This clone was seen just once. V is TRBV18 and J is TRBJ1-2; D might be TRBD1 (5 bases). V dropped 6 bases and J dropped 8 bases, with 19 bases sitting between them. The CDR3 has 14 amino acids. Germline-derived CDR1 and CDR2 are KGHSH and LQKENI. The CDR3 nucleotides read TGTGCCAGCTCGGCCCGGGACTCAAAGCGCGGCTACACCTTC. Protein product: CASSARDSKRGYTF.

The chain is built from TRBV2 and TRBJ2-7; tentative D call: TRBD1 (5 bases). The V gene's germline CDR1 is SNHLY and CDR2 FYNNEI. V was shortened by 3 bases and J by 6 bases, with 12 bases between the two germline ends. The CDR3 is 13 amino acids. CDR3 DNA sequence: TGTGCCAGCAGTGACCCAAGGGGTCCCGAGCAGTACTTC. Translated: CASSDPRGPEQYF.

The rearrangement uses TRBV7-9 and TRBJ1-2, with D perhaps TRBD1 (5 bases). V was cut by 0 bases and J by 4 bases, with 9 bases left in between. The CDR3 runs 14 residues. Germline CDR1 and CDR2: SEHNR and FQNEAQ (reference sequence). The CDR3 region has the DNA TGTGCCAGCAGCTTAGCTGCAGGGCCCTATGGCTACACCTTC. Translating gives CASSLAAGPYGYTF.

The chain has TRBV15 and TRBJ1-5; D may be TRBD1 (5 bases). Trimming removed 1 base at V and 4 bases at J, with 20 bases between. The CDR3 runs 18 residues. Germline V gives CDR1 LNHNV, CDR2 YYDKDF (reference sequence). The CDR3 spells CATSRGLPAGHTNQPQHF. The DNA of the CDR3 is TGTGCCACCAGCAGAGGCCTCCCGGCGGGGCACACAAATCAGCCCCAGCATTTT.

In nucleotides, the CDR3 is TGCGCCAGCAGCCCAGGGACAGGGATCGATGGCTACACCTTC. It yields the protein CASSPGTGIDGYTF. J is TRBJ1-2 and V is TRBV5-1, with 9 bases fitting TRBD1. The germline V gene has CDR1 SGHRS and CDR2 YFSETQ. This CDR3 has 14 amino acids. Unmatched junction bases numbered 7, after V lost 4 bases and J lost 6 bases. Variable domain in full (rest from reference TRBV5-1 and TRBJ1-2): KAGVTQTPRYLIKTRGQQVTLSCSPISGHRSVSWYQQTPGQGLQFLFEYFSETQRNKGNFPGRFSGRQFSNSRSEMNVSTLELGDSALYLCASSPGTGIDGYTFGSGTRLTVV.

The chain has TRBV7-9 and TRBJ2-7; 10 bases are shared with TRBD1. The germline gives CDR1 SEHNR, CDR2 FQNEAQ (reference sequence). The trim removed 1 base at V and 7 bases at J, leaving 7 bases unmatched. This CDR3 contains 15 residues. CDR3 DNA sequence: TGTGCCAGCAGCTTAGGCGAGACAGGGGGCGGGGAGCAGTACTTC. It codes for CASSLGETGGGEQYF.

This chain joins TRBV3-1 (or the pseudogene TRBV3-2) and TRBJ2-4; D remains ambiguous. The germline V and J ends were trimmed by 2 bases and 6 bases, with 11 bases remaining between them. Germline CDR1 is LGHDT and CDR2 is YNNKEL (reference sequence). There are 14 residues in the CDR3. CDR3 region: CASSQSDRGNIQYF. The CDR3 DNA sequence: TGTGCCAGCAGCCAATCGGATCGCGGAAACATTCAGTACTTC.

CDR3 DNA: TGCAGTGCTAGTGACAGGGGGCCGAACACCGGGGAGCTGTTTTTT. It translates to CSASDRGPNTGELFF. This chain uses TRBV20-1 with TRBJ2-2; 10 bases align to TRBD1. The V gene's germline CDR1 is DFQATT and CDR2 SNEGSKA (reference sequence). V dropped 3 bases and J dropped 0; count of bases not matched to a gene: 1. The CDR3 length is 15 residues.

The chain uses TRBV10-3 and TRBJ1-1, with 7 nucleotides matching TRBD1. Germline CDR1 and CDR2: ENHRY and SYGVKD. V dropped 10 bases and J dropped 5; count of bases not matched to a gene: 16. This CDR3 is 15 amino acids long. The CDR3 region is CATRKATGFGTEAFF. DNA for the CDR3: TGTGCCACGAGGAAAGCGACAGGGTTTGGAACTGAAGCTTTCTTT.